This TCR beta chain stems from a study of cytomegalovirus exposure and HLA in healthy donors. Findings of the study overall: There was a cluster of highly shared sequence variants that was likely a sequencing artifact.

On this clone itself: What it recognizes is unknown.

13 Jbeta primers and 60 Vbeta primers were used for the PCR. Sequencing was performed with immunoSEQ multiplex PCR; in TCRdb, only in-frame clones are kept and a portion is missing. The table records some 150,000 clones, 65% to 80% of them present only once. The sequence came from a woman between 35 and 50 years old in good health and CMV-seronegative. Sequencing was performed on PBMCs.

This CDR3 reads CASGGQAKNIQYF. Here the CDR3 DNA reads TGTGCCAGCGGAGGACAGGCCAAAAACATTCAGTACTTC. This chain joins TRBV2 and TRBJ2-4; D possibly corresponds to TRBD1 (6 bases). The V end was cut by 8 bases, the J end by 1 base, with 9 bases between. The germline V gene has CDR1 SNHLY and CDR2 FYNNEI. The CDR3 covers 13 residues.